The 26 T cell receptor beta chains below were found in one sample sequenced in a study of shared clonotypes between healthy human individuals. Using immunoSEQ multiplex PCR, the repertoire was profiled, and TCRdb retains in-frame clones only, with some absent. Of nearly 750,000 clones in the sample, over 60% were seen once. The sample comprised memory CD4+ T cells sorted from blood. The subset is: CD45RA-negative fraction. These receptor sequences come from a woman aged 30 to 39 in good health.

The genes are TRBV19 and TRBJ2-7; no firm D call. Germline CDR1 reads LNHDA; CDR2 reads SQIVND (reference sequence). The CDR3 has 14 residues. Trimming took 5 bases from V and 7 from J, leaving 18 bases between them. The CDR3 region is CASSHRGRSEEQYF. DNA for the CDR3: TGTGCCAGTAGTCATAGAGGCAGGAGTGAAGAGCAGTACTTC.

The chain has TRBV2 and TRBJ2-7, with D perhaps TRBD1 (5 bases). From germline, CDR1 is SNHLY and CDR2 FYNNEI. This CDR3 is built from 13 residues. V was shortened by 7 bases and J by 0 bases, with 10 bases between the two germline ends. CDR3 coding DNA: TGTGCCAGCAAGGACACGCACTCCTACGAGCAGTACTTC. Residues: CASKDTHSYEQYF.

Of note for this clone: A much larger clonotype is one base distant, so this may be a read error. This chain uses TRBV7-9 with TRBJ2-7; no definite D call. The CDR3 totals 13 residues. Germline CDR1 reads SEHNR; CDR2 reads FQNEAQ (reference sequence). CDR3 nucleotides: TGTGCCAACAGCTCCAAGGGTCCCTACGAGCAGTACTTC. It is translated as CANSSKGPYEQYF.

The chain is built from TRBV7-8 and TRBJ2-7; a possible D gene is TRBD2 (6 bases). The length of the CDR3 is 14 residues. V shed 5 bases and J shed 4 bases, with 15 bases lying between them. CDR1 SGHVS and CDR2 FQNEAQ come from the germline V gene. The CDR3 region is CASSPRDSMYEQYF. The DNA for the CDR3 is TGTGCCAGCAGCCCTAGGGACTCGATGTACGAGCAGTACTTC. Complete variable domain (other parts from reference TRBV7-8 and TRBJ2-7): GAGVSQSPRYKVAKRGQDVALRCDPISGHVSLFWYQQALGQGPEFLTYFQNEAQLDKSGLPSDRFFAERPEGSVSTLKIQRTQQEDSAVYLCASSPRDSMYEQYFGPGTRLTVT.

CDR3 amino acids: CASSEYRGDTGELFF. The CDR3, as DNA: TGTGCCAGCAGCGAATACCGGGGTGACACCGGGGAGCTGTTTTTT. The chain employs TRBV11-2 and TRBJ2-2, with D tentatively TRBD2 (5 bases). The V end was cut by 5 bases, the J end by 3 bases, with 13 bases between. The V gene's germline CDR1 is SGHAT and CDR2 FQNNGV. CDR3 length: 15 residues.

The chain couples TRBV5-4 to TRBJ2-3; perhaps D is TRBD1 or TRBD2 (5 bases each). The CDR3 has 13 residues. From germline, CDR1 is SGHNT and CDR2 YYREEE (reference sequence). V lost 4 bases, J lost 4 bases, and 10 bases lay in between. The CDR3 reads CASSRDEADTQYF. Written as DNA, the CDR3 is TGTGCCAGCAGCAGGGACGAAGCAGATACGCAGTATTTT.

V usage is TRBV5-1 and J usage is TRBJ2-1; 7 nucleotides agree with TRBD1. The V segment lost 5 bases and the J segment 2 bases; nucleotides outside the gene matches: 10. Germline CDR1 reads SGHRS; CDR2 reads YFSETQ. CDR3 length: 16 amino acids. The CDR3 protein is CASSPLAGGPYNEQFF. The CDR3 DNA sequence: TGCGCCAGCAGTCCCTTGGCAGGGGGTCCCTACAATGAGCAGTTCTTC. The whole variable domain, filled in from reference TRBV5-1 and TRBJ2-1, reads KAGVTQTPRYLIKTRGQQVTLSCSPISGHRSVSWYQQTPGQGLQFLFEYFSETQRNKGNFPGRFSGRQFSNSRSEMNVSTLELGDSALYLCASSPLAGGPYNEQFFGPGTRLTVL.

This clone was recorded once. The chain links TRBV4-2 to TRBJ1-1; D is unclear. This CDR3 is built from 13 residues. The germline gives CDR1 LGHNA, CDR2 YNFKEQ. Trimming cost V 0 bases and J 1 base, with 3 bases left between them. CDR3 bases: TGTGCCAGCAGCCAAGATAGGAACACTGAAGCTTTCTTT. Translated: CASSQDRNTEAFF.

The table lists this clone with a few counts. The CDR3 DNA sequence: TGTGCCAGCAGCTCTAACGTGGAACAGCCCCAGCATTTT. Amino acid sequence: CASSSNVEQPQHF. The rearrangement joins TRBV28 to TRBJ1-5, with D uncertain. Germline CDR1 is MDHEN and CDR2 is SYDVKM. The CDR3 runs to 13 residues. Trimming removed 6 bases at V and 7 bases at J, with 13 bases between.

This chain links TRBV5-1 with TRBJ2-1; D is perhaps TRBD1 (5 bases). V lost 0 bases to trimming and J lost 4 bases, with 8 bases between them. Germline V CDR1 and CDR2: SGHRS, YFSETQ. The CDR3 is 14 residues long. CDR3 protein: CASSLDGAYNEQFF. CDR3 in DNA: TGCGCCAGCAGCTTGGATGGGGCTTACAATGAGCAGTTCTTC.

The chain carries TRBV5-1 and TRBJ1-2; D gene uncertain. The CDR3 consists of 13 residues. The germline CDR1 and CDR2 sequences are SGHRS and YFSETQ. Trimming cost V 3 bases and J 4 bases, with 10 bases left between them. CDR3 bases: TGCGCCAGCAGCTCCACGGACGGCTATGGCTACACCTTC. It codes for CASSSTDGYGYTF.

The rearrangement uses TRBV5-6 and TRBJ1-2; D not resolved. The CDR3 length is 13 residues. Germline V gives CDR1 SGHDT, CDR2 YYEEEE. Trimming removed 1 base at V and 8 bases at J, with 12 bases between. The CDR3 is CASSLRQSLGYTF. The CDR3, as DNA: TGTGCCAGCAGCTTGCGGCAGTCGTTAGGCTACACCTTC.

The chain combines TRBV2 with TRBJ1-5; D remains unclear. The CDR3 totals 14 residues. Trimming took off 6 bases at V and 3 bases at J, with 12 bases between the two ends. CDR1 is SNHLY, CDR2 FYNNEI, per germline. The CDR3 DNA reads TGTGCCAGCAGCAGGTACAGATCCAATCAGCCCCAGCATTTT. The encoded protein is CASSRYRSNQPQHF.

V gene TRBV7-9 combines with J gene TRBJ2-3, with D perhaps assigned TRBD1 or TRBD2 (5 bases each). CDR1 and CDR2 from the germline V gene are SEHNR and FQNEAQ (reference sequence). Trimming took 5 bases from V and 3 from J, leaving 9 bases between them. CDR3 size: 13 residues. CDR3 DNA: TGTGCCAGCAGCCGGGACCAGACAGATACGCAGTATTTT. The encoded protein is CASSRDQTDTQYF.

Comment on this clone: In the same sample, other DNA sequences code for this CDR3. CDR3 coding DNA: TGTGCCAGTAGCGGGACAGTCAATCAGCCCCAGCATTTT. Its translation is CASSGTVNQPQHF. This chain joins TRBV19 and TRBJ1-5; 7 positions agree with TRBD1. The CDR3 runs to 13 residues. J lost 3 bases, V lost 6 bases, and 2 bases had no gene match. Germline values: CDR1 LNHDA, CDR2 SQIVND (reference sequence).

The chain is built from TRBV5-1 and TRBJ2-3, with unresolved D. CDR3 length: 15 amino acids. V shed 0 bases and J shed 4 bases, with 12 bases lying between them. The germline V gene has CDR1 SGHRS and CDR2 YFSETQ. CDR3 protein: CASSLAPLGSDTQYF. In DNA form, the CDR3 reads TGCGCCAGCAGCTTGGCCCCCCTAGGGTCAGATACGCAGTATTTT.

The rearrangement uses TRBV6-1 and TRBJ1-5; maybe TRBD1 (5 bases). Germline V gene sequence: CDR1 MNHNS, CDR2 SASEGT. Trimming cost V 4 bases and J 3 bases, with 16 bases left between them. The CDR3 is made up of 16 amino acids. The CDR3 DNA follows: TGTGCCAGCAGTGCCCACTGGGGCGGTTCCAATCAGCCCCAGCATTTT. Translated, it gives CASSAHWGGSNQPQHF.

This clone was observed many times. This chain joins TRBV19 and TRBJ1-1; D gene uncertain. Germline V gene sequence: CDR1 LNHDA, CDR2 SQIVND (reference sequence). CDR3 length equals 13 residues. V dropped 7 bases and J dropped 4 bases, with 13 bases sitting between them. CDR3 amino acids: CASTGWAATEAFF. As DNA, the CDR3 is TGTGCCAGTACCGGGTGGGCAGCCACTGAAGCTTTCTTT.

This clone was picked up a small number of times. V is TRBV2 and J is TRBJ1-1; D is unclear. V lost 6 bases and J lost 8, with 13 bases in between. Per germline, CDR1 SNHLY and CDR2 FYNNEI. The CDR3 has 12 residues. As DNA, the CDR3 is TGTGCCAGCAGGGCTCTCGTACCAGAAGCTTTCTTT. Translating gives CASRALVPEAFF.

J is TRBJ2-3 and V is TRBV30; D uncertain. CDR3 length: 15 residues. The germline V and J ends were trimmed by 1 base and 0 bases, with 11 bases remaining between them. Germline CDR1 reads GTSNPN; CDR2 reads SVGIG (reference sequence). CDR3 sequence: CAWSGSVTSTDTQYF. CDR3 in DNA: TGTGCCTGGAGTGGCTCGGTCACGAGCACAGATACGCAGTATTTT.

The chain links TRBV5-1 to TRBJ1-4; D call uncertain. Per the germline V gene, CDR1 is SGHRS and CDR2 is YFSETQ. This CDR3 comprises 12 residues. Trimming took off 4 bases at V and 2 bases at J, with 3 bases between the two ends. CDR3 DNA sequence: TGCGCCAGCAGCCGCACTAATGAAAAACTGTTTTTT. Translated, it gives CASSRTNEKLFF.

The chain is built from TRBV6-6 and TRBJ1-2, with D possibly being TRBD1 (6 bases). Germline CDR1 and CDR2: MNHNY and SVGAGI (reference sequence). V dropped 6 bases and J dropped 7 bases, with 15 bases sitting between them. This CDR3 comprises 13 residues. The CDR3 region has the DNA TGTGCCAGCAGCCGCGGGCAGGGGTCTGGCTACACCTTC. Translated, it gives CASSRGQGSGYTF.

V and J are TRBV11-2 and TRBJ2-2, with 8 bases aligning to TRBD2. There are 16 residues in the CDR3. Trimming removed 6 bases from V and 4 bases from J; junction bases left unmatched: 10. CDR1 and CDR2 (germline): SGHAT, FQNNGV. The CDR3 sequence: CASSSRAGGGTGELFF. Written as DNA, the CDR3 is TGTGCCAGCAGTTCAAGGGCGGGAGGTGGCACCGGGGAGCTGTTTTTT.

The V and J genes are TRBV5-1 and TRBJ1-3; TRBD1 matches 8 bases. Germline V gives CDR1 SGHRS, CDR2 YFSETQ. V dropped 0 bases and J dropped 0; count of bases not matched to a gene: 5. The CDR3 is made up of 17 amino acids. The CDR3 nucleotides are TGCGCCAGCAGCTTGGAAGGGACAGGTATCTCTGGAAACACCATATATTTT. It is translated as CASSLEGTGISGNTIYF. Drawing the rest from reference TRBV5-1 and TRBJ1-3, the complete variable domain is KAGVTQTPRYLIKTRGQQVTLSCSPISGHRSVSWYQQTPGQGLQFLFEYFSETQRNKGNFPGRFSGRQFSNSRSEMNVSTLELGDSALYLCASSLEGTGISGNTIYFGEGSWLTVV.

This clone was found once. Other nucleotide sequences in the sample specify the same CDR3. The chain employs TRBV28 and TRBJ2-3; D tentatively reads TRBD1 or TRBD2 (6 bases each). Germline values: CDR1 MDHEN, CDR2 SYDVKM. The CDR3 covers 14 residues. Trimming removed 2 bases at V and 1 base at J, with 7 bases between. CDR3 protein: CASSLGGRTDTQYF. CDR3 nucleotides: TGTGCCAGCAGTTTAGGGGGGCGCACAGATACGCAGTATTTT.

J is TRBJ2-7 and V is TRBV5-1, with TRBD1 as a possible D gene (5 bases). There are 15 residues in the CDR3. Trimming took off 1 base at V and 7 bases at J, with 18 bases between the two ends. Germline CDR1 is SGHRS and CDR2 is YFSETQ. The CDR3 reads CASSLTGASWEEQYF. CDR3 nucleotides: TGCGCCAGCAGCTTGACAGGCGCCTCTTGGGAAGAGCAGTACTTC. The full variable domain, its missing parts supplied by reference TRBV5-1 and TRBJ2-7, is KAGVTQTPRYLIKTRGQQVTLSCSPISGHRSVSWYQQTPGQGLQFLFEYFSETQRNKGNFPGRFSGRQFSNSRSEMNVSTLELGDSALYLCASSLTGASWEEQYFGPGTRLTVT.